The 8 T cell receptor beta chains below come from one sample, sequenced in a study of human T cells and chemical hapten exposure. TCRdb ran MiXCR on the RACE reads and lists one entry per CDR3 protein. This table holds about 78,000 distinct CDR3 sequences, roughly 8.5% found once. The time point here: patch test 2, 6 weeks after DPC sensitization. The treatment here: therapeutic diphenylcyclopropenone sensitization with weekly scalp DPC. The material was whole blood, obtained in connection with sensitization to the hapten diphenylcyclopropenone (DPC). These receptors came from a woman between 45 and 60 years old with alopecia areata. Some clones in this sample may be carry-over from other donors' samples.

The sample holds a few counts of this clonotype. The chain combines TRBV20-1 with TRBJ1-2; 7 nucleotides align to TRBD1. J was trimmed by 4 bases and V by 2 bases; bases with no gene match: 10. The CDR3 loop spans 15 amino acids. Germline V CDR1 and CDR2: DFQATT, SNEGSKA (reference sequence). DNA for the CDR3: TGCAGTGCTAGACTACGGACAGGAGAGCGCTATGGCTACACCTTC. Its translation: CSARLRTGERYGYTF.

The rearrangement links TRBV7-8 to TRBJ2-5; D uncertain. Germline loops: CDR1 SGHVS, CDR2 FQNEAQ. CDR3 length: 13 residues. Trimming removed 5 bases at V and 2 bases at J, with 9 bases between. The CDR3 protein is CASSPTDQETQYF. As DNA, the CDR3 is TGTGCCAGCAGCCCAACCGATCAAGAGACCCAGTACTTC.

The genes are TRBV15 and TRBJ1-5; D gene ambiguous. CDR1 is LNHNV, CDR2 YYDKDF, per germline (reference sequence). The CDR3 consists of 12 residues. V was cut by 5 bases and J by 7 bases, with 9 bases left in between. CDR3 in amino acids: CATSQDGQPQHF. CDR3 in DNA: TGTGCCACCAGCCAAGATGGGCAGCCCCAGCATTTT.

This clonotype has just a few counts. The chain recombines TRBV4-1 with TRBJ2-7; 7 bases agree with TRBD2. The germline CDR1 and CDR2 sequences are MGHRA and YSYEKL. J lost 5 bases, V lost 3 bases, and 4 bases had no gene match. The CDR3 runs 13 residues. The DNA of the CDR3 is TGCGCCAGCAGCCACGTGGGAGGGGACGAGCAGTACTTC. It encodes CASSHVGGDEQYF.

A few counts support this clonotype. The rearrangement links TRBV12-5 to TRBJ2-7, with 7 bases matching TRBD1. Germline CDR1 LGHNT, CDR2 FRNRAP. V lost 4 bases to trimming and J lost 6 bases; unmatched junction nucleotides: 9. The CDR3 has 14 amino acids. CDR3 sequence (DNA): TGTGCTAGTGGTTCGACAGGGTTGCGGCGCGAGCAGTACTTC. Translating gives CASGSTGLRREQYF.

This clonotype was detected a few times. The chain combines TRBV18 with TRBJ1-6, with D possibly being TRBD1 (6 bases). The V gene lost 2 bases and the J gene lost 5 bases, with 10 bases spanning the gap. This CDR3 is built from 15 residues. Germline CDR1 KGHSH, CDR2 LQKENI. CDR3 region: CASSPAGQNNSPLHF. The CDR3 DNA is TGTGCCAGCTCACCAGCGGGACAAAATAATTCACCCCTCCACTTT.

This clonotype appeared a few times. This chain uses TRBV4-1 with TRBJ1-2, with TRBD1 as a possible D gene (5 bases). From germline, CDR1 is MGHRA and CDR2 YSYEKL. V was cut by 3 bases and J by 4 bases, with 12 bases left in between. CDR3 length: 14 residues. The CDR3 DNA reads as TGCGCCAGCAGCCAGGGGGTTATGAGCTATGGCTACACCTTC. This encodes CASSQGVMSYGYTF.

Only a few counts were recorded for this clonotype. The chain has TRBV28 and TRBJ2-7, with D uncertain. V was shortened by 2 bases and J by 6 bases, with 5 bases between the two germline ends. Per the germline V gene, CDR1 is MDHEN and CDR2 is SYDVKM. The CDR3 is made up of 11 amino acids. In DNA form, the CDR3 reads TGTGCCAGCAGTTTAACGGCCGAGCAGTACTTC. It is translated as CASSLTAEQYF.